Listed here is a single T cell receptor (beta chain). TCRdb's table, derived via immunoSEQ multiplex PCR, lists solely in-frame clones and lacks some. The sample lists around 35,000 clones, roughly 88% seen once, with around 4.1% in the top ten. The V and J ends lost 1 base and 7 bases respectively, with 14 bases between them. This CDR3 has 15 amino acids. Germline-derived CDR1 and CDR2 are LNHDA and SQIVND (reference sequence). This entry comes from a study of T cell changes during pregnancy in multiple sclerosis. The receptor was derived from a female donor with multiple sclerosis, enrolled in a pregnancy study. The J gene is TRBJ2-1, the V gene TRBV19, with D possibly TRBD2 on 5 matching bases. The specimen was CD8+ T cells from peripheral blood mononuclear cells, collected after pregnancy. The CDR3 protein is CASSIAGGSANEQFF. The CDR3, as DNA: TGTGCCAGTAGTATAGCGGGCGGGTCGGCGAATGAGCAGTTCTTC.